This record covers a single T cell receptor beta chain. Its target is unknown. Assay: immunoSEQ multiplex PCR; the TCRdb copy retains only in-frame clones and omits some. The sample records about 370,000 clones, over 75% being singletons. This entry belongs to a study of Ad26.COV2.S vaccination and SARS-CoV-2 variants. Notes on the study in general: People who got the vaccine or the placebo had similar non-spike TCR breadth.

CDR3 length: 16 amino acids. J was trimmed by 1 base and V by 6 bases; bases with no gene match: 9. The V gene's germline CDR1 is LNHDA and CDR2 SQIVND (reference sequence). Treatment here: roughly 18 received Ad26.COV2.S at low or high dose, single or two shots; about 5 received placebo; per-sample allocation not given. Specimens were obtained on day 63 following the first vaccine or placebo injection. Boston supplied an adult donor aged 18-55 years. Expressing Wuhan-strain SARS-CoV-2 spike, an Ad26 vector served as the vaccine. The sample was peripheral blood, taken in a trial of Ad26.COV2.S vaccine versus placebo. This receptor was identified in a person between 18 and 65 years old who received the Ad26.COV2.S COVID-19 vaccine or a placebo. J is TRBJ1-1 and V is TRBV19; 9 bases line up with TRBD1. The CDR3 region has the DNA TGTGCCAGTAGCCCGGACAGGGGATGGGCGAACACTGAAGCTTTCTTT. This codes for CASSPDRGWANTEAFF. Together with reference TRBV19 and TRBJ1-1, the CDR3 gives the full variable domain: DGGITQSPKYLFRKEGQNVTLSCEQNLNHDAMYWYRQDPGQGLRLIYYSQIVNDFQKGDIAEGYSVSREKKESFPLTVTSAQKNPTAFYLCASSPDRGWANTEAFFGQGTRLTVV.